This TCR beta chain stems from a study of T cells in Graves' hyperthyroidism and ophthalmopathy. General study results and limits: Within blood appeared most thyroid clonotypes that had expanded above 0.001.

The authors obtained PBMCs from roughly 10 ml of fresh peripheral blood. The CDR3 is made up of 13 amino acids. Germline values: CDR1 MNHNS, CDR2 SASEGT. The V and J ends lost 5 bases and 7 bases, in that order; junction bases with no gene match: 6. Researchers took RNA transcripts and amplified the TCR beta CDR3 regions from them. First-round RT-PCR with HTBI primers amplified the TCR CDR3 region. Using its own MiXCR run on the multiplex PCR reads, TCRdb lists one record per CDR3 protein. The data show a few hundred thousand distinct CDR3 sequences, 15% to 18% seen once. In the case of this clonotype: Its matching antigen is unknown.

This chain joins TRBV6-1 and TRBJ1-1; 8 nucleotides match TRBD1. This receptor was identified in a young woman with Graves' hyperthyroidism that later progressed to Graves' ophthalmopathy. Sequencing input: blood. DNA for the CDR3: TGTGCCAGCAGTTTGACAGGGGAGGTTGAAGCTTTCTTT. Its translation: CASSLTGEVEAFF.